This T cell receptor (beta chain) was found in a study of cytotoxic CD8 clonotypes in ibrutinib-treated CLL. For the study at large: A mean of around 260,000 productive templates and more than 75,000 productive rearrangements was obtained per sample.

A 1 in 200,000 to 1 in 1 million T cell depth was the sequencing target. Repertoires were generated with immunoSEQ multiplex PCR, while TCRdb's copy carries only in-frame clones and drops some. The table includes about 160,000 clones, 81% detected once. Trimming stripped 1 base from V and 0 bases from J, with 10 bases between. The length of the CDR3 is 15 residues. CDR1 is MGHRA, CDR2 YSYEKL, per germline. The sequenced sample was PBMCs, obtained after 12 months of ibrutinib treatment. The chain employs TRBV4-1 and TRBJ2-7, with a weak D call TRBD2 (5 bases). This clonotype was obtained from a human donor with chronic lymphocytic leukemia. The CDR3 loop reads CASSQAGLSSYEQYF. For the CDR3, the DNA is TGCGCCAGCAGCCAAGCTGGACTGAGCTCCTACGAGCAGTACTTC.